Shown below are 20 T cell receptor beta chains from a single sample sequenced in a study of cytomegalovirus exposure and HLA in healthy donors. PCR was performed using 60 Vbeta and 13 Jbeta primers. Method: immunoSEQ multiplex PCR; TCRdb's copy keeps in-frame clones and lacks some. The sample lists 95,000 to 150,000 clones, about 78% occurring once. What was sequenced was PBMCs. Receptors originate from a female donor in good health and CMV-seronegative.

This clone turned up a few times. The chain recombines TRBV4-1 with TRBJ1-6, with 7 bases matching TRBD1. The germline CDR1 and CDR2 sequences are MGHRA and YSYEKL. This CDR3 contains 14 residues. Trimming at V came to 5 bases and at J to 9 bases, leaving 7 bases not matched to a gene. CDR3 DNA sequence: TGCGCCAGCAGCTTAGACAGGGATGGTTCACCCCTCCACTTT. Residues: CASSLDRDGSPLHF.

Points on this clone: Other DNA sequences in this specimen translate into the identical CDR3. The V call is TRBV19, the J call TRBJ1-6, with 10 bases matching TRBD1. Germline CDR1 and CDR2: LNHDA and SQIVND (reference sequence). The ends lost 8 bases at V and 6 bases at J; junction bases unmatched: 4. This CDR3 is built from 14 residues. CDR3 DNA: TGTGCCAGTGCAAGGGACAGGGGTAATTCACCCCTCCACTTT. Its protein product is CASARDRGNSPLHF.

V gene TRBV14 combines with J gene TRBJ2-3; no reliable D call. The CDR3 loop spans 13 amino acids. The V end lost 2 bases, the J end lost 1 base, and 4 bases lay between the germline ends. Germline V gives CDR1 SGHDN, CDR2 FVKESK. CDR3 coding DNA: TGTGCCAGCAGCCAACGGGGCACAGATACGCAGTATTTT. Protein product: CASSQRGTDTQYF.

The genes are TRBV10-3 and TRBJ2-3, with 15 positions matching TRBD2. With V trimmed by 2 bases and J by 3 bases, 3 bases remained unmatched. Germline loops: CDR1 ENHRY, CDR2 SYGVKD. The CDR3 contains 17 residues. CDR3 in amino acids: CAISEGLAGGQTDTQYF. As DNA, the CDR3 is TGTGCCATCAGTGAGGGACTAGCGGGGGGGCAGACAGATACGCAGTATTTT.

Concerning this clone itself: Because it lacks the conserved phenylalanine or tryptophan at the end, this CDR3 is likely a read error. The DNA is omitted, as the CDR3 cannot be located on it reliably, and the CDR3 follows TCRdb's listing. The chain links TRBV13 to TRBJ1-3; the table's D call, TRBD1, was not checked against the DNA. Germline V gives CDR1 PRHDT, CDR2 FYEKMQ (reference sequence). The CDR3 spans 13 residues, counting both ends. The CDR3 reads CASSRDRDGRKDV.

The chain has TRBV7-9 and TRBJ1-2, with unresolved D. The V gene lost 5 bases and the J gene lost 4 bases, with 8 bases spanning the gap. The CDR3 is 12 amino acids. Germline lookup yields CDR1 SEHNR and CDR2 FQNEAQ (reference sequence). The CDR3 is CASSTRSYGYTF. The CDR3 nucleotides are TGTGCCAGCAGCACACGGAGCTATGGCTACACCTTC.

This clone was observed a few times. This chain joins TRBV28 and TRBJ2-3; maybe TRBD1 (5 bases). The germline gives CDR1 MDHEN, CDR2 SYDVKM. The V and J ends lost 5 bases and 1 base respectively, with 19 bases between them. This CDR3 region has 17 residues. The CDR3 nucleotides read TGTGCCAGCAGTAAATCTTTCAGGGTCGGTGGCACAGATACGCAGTATTTT. Encoded protein: CASSKSFRVGGTDTQYF.

This clone was counted only a few times. The genes are TRBV5-5 and TRBJ2-5; D may be TRBD1 (5 bases). The CDR3 runs 16 residues. Germline V CDR1 and CDR2: SGHKS, YYEKEE (reference sequence). Trimming left V 4 bases short and J 1 base short, with 17 bases between. For the CDR3, the DNA is TGTGCCAGCAGCCGGCTGCAGGGTCTTCTCCAAGAGACCCAGTACTTC. Protein: CASSRLQGLLQETQYF.

Here the CDR3 reads CASSYGQTNYGYTF. The CDR3 DNA sequence: TGTGCCAGCAGTTACGGGCAGACTAACTATGGCTACACCTTC. The gene calls are TRBV6-5 and TRBJ1-2, with unresolved D. The ends were cut back, 2 bases at V and 0 bases at J, with 7 bases in the middle. The germline V gene encodes CDR1 MNHEY and CDR2 SVGAGI. This CDR3 has 14 residues.

The chain has TRBV7-6 and TRBJ2-7; TRBD2 matches 9 bases. CDR1 is SGHVS and CDR2 is FNYEAQ in the germline V gene. The CDR3 runs to 13 residues. J gave up 6 bases and V 6 bases, and 6 bases lay outside the gene matches. As DNA, the CDR3 is TGTGCCAGCAGTTATGAACTAGCGGGCGAGCAGTACTTC. Amino acid sequence: CASSYELAGEQYF.

The chain couples TRBV29-1 to TRBJ2-7, with TRBD1 matching 7 bases. Losses at the gene ends were 7 bases for V and 0 bases for J; bases not matched to a gene: 3. The CDR3 covers 12 residues. Germline assignment: CDR1 SQVTM and CDR2 ANQGSEA. The CDR3 DNA reads TGCAGCGCTACAGGGGACTCCTACGAGCAGTACTTC. Residues: CSATGDSYEQYF.

The chain joins TRBV15 to TRBJ2-2; possible D gene TRBD1, 5 bases. Trimming pared 1 base from V and 5 bases from J, leaving 8 bases between. The CDR3 runs to 14 residues. The V gene's germline CDR1 is LNHNV and CDR2 YYDKDF (reference sequence). This chain's CDR3 is CATSRAGLTGELFF. The DNA of the CDR3 is TGTGCCACCAGCAGAGCAGGGTTGACCGGGGAGCTGTTTTTT.

As regards this clone: A read error may produce the germline difference seen at one junction end. The chain has TRBV7-8 and TRBJ2-4; 7 bases agree with TRBD2. The germline V gene encodes CDR1 SGHVS and CDR2 FQNEAQ. CDR3 length: 18 residues. The CDR3 reads CASSLRGGRGAGKNSQYF. CDR3 coding DNA: TGTGCCAGCAGCCTCCGAGGAGGGAGGGGCGCAGGCAAAAACAGTCAGTACTTC.

The chain links TRBV28 to TRBJ1-2; TRBD1 matches at 7 bases. V trimming: 5 bases; J trimming: 7 bases; junction bases outside the gene matches: 7. Germline loops: CDR1 MDHEN, CDR2 SYDVKM. This CDR3 spans 13 amino acids. CDR3 nucleotide sequence: TGTGCCAGCAGTCCATCTGACAGGGTTGGCTACACCTTC. Encoded protein: CASSPSDRVGYTF.

J is TRBJ2-2 and V is TRBV6-4; 10 nucleotides match TRBD2. The CDR3 consists of 15 residues. After removal of 4 bases from V and 6 bases from J, the junction contained 5 bases not matched to a gene. CDR1 MRHNA and CDR2 SNTAGT come from the germline V gene. CDR3 nucleotide sequence: TGTGCCAGCAGTGCCCTAGCGGGAGTGTCCGGGGAGCTGTTTTTT. Translating gives CASSALAGVSGELFF.

This clone was recorded a few times. This chain joins TRBV23-1 and TRBJ1-1; 11 positions agree with TRBD1. TRBV23-1 is labeled an ORF, and its function is uncertain. CDR3 length: 19 residues. The junction had 20 bases not matched to a gene; V was cut back by 4 bases and J by 7 bases. The CDR3 region is CASSLPPGWTGGRPGEAFF. As DNA, the CDR3 is TGCGCCAGCAGTCTCCCGCCCGGCTGGACAGGGGGCCGTCCGGGTGAAGCTTTCTTT.

V and J are TRBV11-2 and TRBJ2-1; the D gene is possibly TRBD1 (5 bases). V was pared by 3 bases and J by 5 bases, with 11 bases between. The CDR3 consists of 14 residues. CDR1 SGHAT and CDR2 FQNNGV come from the germline V gene. The CDR3 DNA follows: TGTGCCAGCAGCTTCTCCAGGGCCGACAATGAGCAGTTCTTC. Protein product: CASSFSRADNEQFF.

The rearrangement uses TRBV19 and TRBJ1-1; a possible D gene is TRBD1 (5 bases). Trimming left V 3 bases short and J 0 bases short, with 14 bases between. Germline-derived CDR1 and CDR2 are LNHDA and SQIVND (reference sequence). CDR3 length: 16 amino acids. This CDR3 is CASSIWGRALNTEAFF. The CDR3 nucleotides read TGTGCCAGTAGTATTTGGGGCAGGGCACTGAACACTGAAGCTTTCTTT.

This clone was recorded a few times. The CDR3: CSAGNGGSTDTQYF. The CDR3 nucleotides are TGCAGCGCCGGAAACGGGGGTTCCACAGATACGCAGTATTTT. J is TRBJ2-3 and V is TRBV29-1; a weak D match, TRBD2 (6 bases). CDR3 length equals 14 residues. CDR1 and CDR2 from the germline V gene are SQVTM and ANQGSEA. V shed 7 bases and J shed 2 bases, with 16 bases lying between them.

The chain recombines TRBV19 with TRBJ2-1; 10 positions match TRBD2. The germline gives CDR1 LNHDA, CDR2 SQIVND (reference sequence). J was trimmed by 4 bases and V by 4 bases; bases with no gene match: 4. The CDR3 is made up of 15 amino acids. This chain's CDR3 is CASSKAGGEYNEQFF. The CDR3 nucleotides are TGTGCCAGTAGTAAAGCGGGAGGGGAGTACAATGAGCAGTTCTTC.